This T cell receptor beta chain was identified in a study of shared clonotypes between healthy human individuals. It was at deep level that the assay was run. Original processing notes: Filtering was not the same, since immunoSEQ gave junction-only sequences without quality scores. Some clones are missing from TCRdb's copy, which holds only in-frame ones; the method was immunoSEQ multiplex PCR. The D gene and trimming were derived from the DNA, and the V and J assignments and clone size from that table. This table has about 2,200,000 clones, roughly 91% appearing once. Naive CD8 cells lacked CD45RO, underwent positive selection for CCR7 and left out terminally differentiated effector memory CD45RA+ cells. CDR1 is MDHEN, CDR2 SYDVKM, per germline. Trimming took off 10 bases at V and 8 bases at J, with 8 bases between the two ends. The CDR3 loop spans 9 amino acids.

The TCR sequence derives from a man younger than 35 in good health. Some clones in this sample may be carry-over from other donors' samples. The sequencing input was naive CD8+ T cells from PBMCs. The J gene is TRBJ1-2, the V gene TRBV28; D unclear. In DNA, the CDR3 is TGTGCCATTATTGGGGGCTACACCTTC. It yields the protein CAIIGGYTF.